This T cell receptor beta chain emerged from a study of T cell repertoires in cytomegalovirus infection. About the study: Epitope selection comprised recently identified HLA-C-restricted CMV epitopes and well-studied HLA-B-restricted CMV epitopes. Matching HLA type and CMV infection were both indicated by public TCR beta signatures. Findings of the study overall: Accumulated public TCR beta family frequency recognized individuals carrying CMV together with the relevant HLA. In two of eight donors, the top clonotype was HLA-C-restricted CMV-specific.

About this clonotype: Its antigen is still unknown.

TCRdb re-derived calls from the reads in MiXCR, one entry per CDR3 protein. This sample has 650,000 to 900,000 distinct CDR3 sequences, with approximately 32% found just once. CDR3 length: 12 amino acids. V lost 7 bases to trimming and J lost 8 bases, with 17 bases between them. The germline CDR1 and CDR2 sequences are SQVTM and ANQGSEA. Sequenced material: cultured CD8+ T cells from PBMCs, taken from culture after CMV antigen stimulation. The V gene is TRBV29-1, the J gene TRBJ1-1, with D unresolved. This receptor was taken from a human donor in good health (CMV status not recorded). Some clones in this sample may be carry-over from other donors' samples. CDR3 DNA sequence: TGCAGCGCCCTAGGAACCGGGTGGGAAGCTTTCTTT. Its translation: CSALGTGWEAFF.